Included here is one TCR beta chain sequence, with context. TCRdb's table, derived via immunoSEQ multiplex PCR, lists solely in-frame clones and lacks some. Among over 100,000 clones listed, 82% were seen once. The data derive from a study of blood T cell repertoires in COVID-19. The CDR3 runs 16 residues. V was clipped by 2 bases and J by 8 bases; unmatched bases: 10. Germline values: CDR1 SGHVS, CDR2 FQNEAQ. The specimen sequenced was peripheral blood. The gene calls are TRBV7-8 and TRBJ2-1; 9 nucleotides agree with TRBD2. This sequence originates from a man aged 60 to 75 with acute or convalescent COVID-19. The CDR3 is CASSLRGTAGGDEQFF. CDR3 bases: TGTGCCAGCAGCTTACGGGGGACAGCGGGGGGAGATGAGCAGTTCTTC.